Below, one T cell receptor beta chain is given with its context. Its target is unknown. The record originates from a study of early T cells in non-severe SARS-CoV-2 infection. Study background: Sequencing input comprised bulk RNA from unsorted whole blood; chain pairing was not available. Study results and limitations: The VDJdb matching leaned toward anti-spike CD8 responses and overlooked private and CD4 specificities.

This CDR3 spans 14 amino acids. Between the trimmed V and J ends, which lost 2 bases and 4 bases, there was a span of 11 bases. CDR1 and CDR2 (germline): MDHEN, SYDVKM. Attachment of unique molecular identifiers was made to individual cDNA molecules. TCRdb recomputed calls from the 5' RACE reads with MiXCR, one row per CDR3 protein. The table has approximately 64,000 distinct CDR3 sequences, 20% seen once. The input for sequencing was whole blood, taken at baseline. The receptor's source is an adult who was a healthcare worker with PCR-confirmed SARS-CoV-2 infection or an uninfected control (not recorded which). J is TRBJ1-2 and V is TRBV28; D gene ambiguous. CDR3 in amino acids: CASSLGPTPYGYTF. The CDR3 bases are TGTGCCAGCAGTTTAGGTCCGACACCCTATGGCTACACCTTC.